What follows are 2 T cell receptor beta chains derived from one specimen sequenced in a study of cytomegalovirus exposure and HLA in healthy donors (dated by TCRdb to about 2017). The receptor library was made with the immunoSEQ multiplex PCR assay. For the multiplex PCR, a mixture combining 60 forward primers for TCR Vbeta segments and 13 reverse primers for TCR Jbeta segments was used. The source is immuneACCESS, and TCRdb retained only in-frame sequences with V and J called. Part of the clones is not carried over; for the studies checked, unresolved V genes explain less than half of this, and the remainder is unexplained. The sample data list approximately 90,000 clones, and roughly three quarters of these were observed just once. 3.7% of the sample lies in the top ten. The sequenced material came from PBMCs. These receptors came from a man aged 25-45 years in good health and CMV-seronegative.

The chain couples TRBV6-5 to TRBJ1-5; no reliable D call. V lost 6 bases, J lost 5 bases, and 11 bases lay in between. This CDR3 is built from 13 residues. Germline V gene lookup returns CDR1 MNHEY and CDR2 SVGAGI. The CDR3 DNA follows: TGTGCCAGCAGGCCTCGCCGGGATCAGCCCCAGCATTTT. It encodes CASRPRRDQPQHF.

Comment on this clone: At one end, the junction sequence differs from germline, possibly due to a read error. The chain has TRBV7-9 and TRBJ2-7; 10 bases are a match to TRBD1. The germline CDR1 and CDR2 sequences are SEHNR and FQNEAQ (reference sequence). This CDR3 spans 14 amino acids. As DNA, the CDR3 is TGTTCCAGCAGCTTACCGGGACAGGGGACCGAGCAGTACTTC. This encodes CSSSLPGQGTEQYF.